The T cell receptor beta chain described here comes from a study of T cell repertoires in cytomegalovirus infection. Study-level background: Recently identified HLA-C-restricted CMV epitopes were used, and well-studied HLA-B-restricted CMV epitopes were used as well. Public TCR beta signatures marked donors with CMV infection and the matching HLA. Study-level results: Based on cumulative public TCR beta family frequency, carriers of CMV plus the relevant HLA were identified. What dominated the ex vivo response were HLA-C-restricted CMV-specific TCR beta clonotypes.

This clonotype was found a few times. The antigen is undetermined. There are 18 residues in the CDR3. Germline values: CDR1 SGHNT, CDR2 YENEEA. With V trimmed by 5 bases and J by 4 bases, 8 bases remained unmatched. TCRdb ran MiXCR on the reads and lists one entry per CDR3 protein. The sample comprises a few hundred thousand distinct CDR3 sequences, 40% of which are singletons, and 48% rests with the top ten. The source is a human donor in good health (CMV status not recorded). Some clones in this sample may be carry-over from other donors' samples. The chain employs TRBV11-3 and TRBJ2-1; 16 bases fit TRBD2. The material sequenced was cultured PBMCs, taken from culture after CMV antigen stimulation. The CDR3 bases are TGTGCCAGCAGCCCCGGGACTAGCGGGGGGGCAGGGTACAATGAGCAGTTCTTC. It is translated as CASSPGTSGGAGYNEQFF.